A single sample gave rise to the 26 T cell receptor beta chains below, sequenced in a study of CD8+ T cells in alopecia areata. Cells from pooled cutaneous lymph nodes were sorted by CD4, CD8alpha, NKG2D, NKG2ACE and other markers. Once RNA had been extracted, it was reverse transcribed into cDNA to act as the sequencing template. Assay: immunoSEQ multiplex PCR; the TCRdb copy retains only in-frame clones and omits some. Observed in the sample are about 270,000 clones, none of them singletons. Input material: CD4+ T cells sorted from a lymph node. The receptor set was obtained from a C3H/HeJ mouse with alopecia areata. The mouse line has the MHC haplotype H2-k.

A remark on this clone: Mouse gene names apply. The CDR3 extends 4 residues past the end of the read, so its final part is completed from the germline J gene. The V gene is TRBV19, the J gene TRBJ2-1; D unresolved. CDR1 and CDR2 (germline): FNHDT, SITEND (reference sequence). The length of the CDR3 is 15 residues. V was clipped by 2 bases and J by 1 base, with 10 bases between them. Partial CDR3 DNA: TGTGCCAGCAGTATGGGGAGGGTGAACTATGCT. It codes for CASSMGRVNYA. The whole CDR3 is CASSMGRVNYAEQFF.

This clone was seen a few times. Mouse gene names apply. The sequenced fragment ends 4 residues before the CDR3 boundary, so the rest is inferred from the germline J gene. The rearrangement links TRBV19 to TRBJ2-2, with TRBD1 matching 10 bases. The length of the CDR3 is 16 residues. Trimming removed 0 bases from V and 2 bases from J; junction bases left unmatched: 1. The germline V gene encodes CDR1 FNHDT and CDR2 SITEND (reference sequence). The CDR3 sequence is CASSIVGQGNTGQLYF. The sequenced part of the CDR3 DNA is TGTGCCAGCAGTATAGTGGGACAGGGGAACACCGGG.

Details on this clone: Germline and genes here are mouse. The DNA read from the CDR3 is TGTGCTAGCAGTAGTGGGGGGGCTCTCTATGCT. The encoded protein is CASSSGGALYA. The whole CDR3 is CASSSGGALYAEQFF. V gene TRBV17 combines with J gene TRBJ2-1, with 9 bases lining up with TRBD2. The CDR3 end falls 4 residues outside the read, so it is completed with the germline J gene. The CDR3 has 15 amino acids. Unmatched junction bases numbered 3, after V lost 3 bases and J lost 3 bases. Germline CDR1 MNHDT, CDR2 YYDKIL.

Of note for this clone: The listed genes are named as in mouse. The read finishes 4 residues shy of the CDR3 end, and the germline J gene is used to complete it. The V and J genes are TRBV13-3 and TRBJ1-2; 7 nucleotides line up with TRBD1. Germline values: CDR1 NNHDY, CDR2 SYVADS. V lost 4 bases and J lost 0; bases outside the gene matches: 3. The CDR3 length is 14 residues. CDR3 protein: CASSWDRTNSDYTF. The CDR3 DNA, read in part, is TGTGCCAGCAGTTGGGACAGAACAAACTCC.

This clone was detected a few times. Genes and germline come from the mouse. Distinct nucleotide sequences in the sample also encode this CDR3. CDR3 in amino acids: CASSDAPGGYAEQFF. The part of the CDR3 DNA that was read is TGTGCCAGCAGTGATGCACCGGGGGGGTATGCT. V gene TRBV13-1 combines with J gene TRBJ2-1; TRBD2 aligns across 7 bases. The sequence runs out 4 residues before the end of the CDR3; the remainder is reconstructed from the germline J gene. This CDR3 has 15 residues. Germline values: CDR1 NSHNY, CDR2 SYGAGN. Trimming took 0 bases from V and 4 from J; bases not matched to a gene: 4.

This clone was counted a few times. Germline and genes: mouse. Read coverage stops 4 residues before the CDR3 terminus; the germline J gene supplies the remainder. The V gene is TRBV5, the J gene TRBJ2-5, with a weak D call TRBD2 (7 bases). The CDR3 has 16 amino acids. Germline values: CDR1 LGHNA, CDR2 YNLKQL (reference sequence). Trimming cost V 1 base and J 3 bases, with 14 bases left between them. CDR3 region: CASSQVFWGPQDTQYF. The part of the CDR3 DNA that was read is TGTGCCAGCAGCCAAGTGTTCTGGGGGCCTCAAGAC.

Comment on this clone: Here the gene names and germline are mouse. The read comes to an end 4 residues before the CDR3 does, leaving the germline J gene to fill in the end. V and J are TRBV5 and TRBJ2-5, with TRBD2 matching over 7 bases. CDR1 is LGHNA and CDR2 is YNLKQL in the germline V gene (reference sequence). Losses at the gene ends were 3 bases for V and 0 bases for J; bases not matched to a gene: 6. CDR3 size: 16 residues. The CDR3 DNA, read in part, is TGTGCCAGCAGCCACCCGGACTGGTCTAACCAAGAC. Protein sequence: CASSHPDWSNQD. In full, the CDR3 is CASSHPDWSNQDTQYF.

As regards this clone: Genes here carry mouse names. The sequence runs out 4 residues before the end of the CDR3; the remainder is reconstructed from the germline J gene. The chain carries TRBV19 and TRBJ1-2; 10 bases align to TRBD1. From germline, CDR1 is FNHDT and CDR2 SITEND (reference sequence). The CDR3 runs 14 residues. Losses at the gene ends were 2 bases for V and 4 bases for J; bases not matched to a gene: 2. CDR3 bases read: TGTGCCAGCAGTATGGACAGGGGGGCCTCC. This encodes CASSMDRGAS. The whole CDR3 protein is CASSMDRGASDYTF.

In the case of this clone: The genes are named according to mouse. Read sequence stops 4 residues before the CDR3 end, and the germline J gene provides the missing end. The chain carries TRBV19 and TRBJ1-1; 7 bases align to TRBD1. Germline V gene data show CDR1 as FNHDT and CDR2 as SITEND (reference sequence). The CDR3 is 12 residues long. CDR3 DNA (partial): TGTGCCAGCAGTCCTCAGGGGGCA. It translates to CASSPQGA. The entire CDR3 sequence reads CASSPQGAEVFF.

This clone was observed a handful of times. The genes and germline here are from mouse. The DNA ends 4 residues before the CDR3 does, and the rest of the CDR3 is filled in from the germline J gene. This sequence joins TRBV13-1 and TRBJ2-1; the D gene is possibly TRBD1 (6 bases). V was trimmed by 4 bases and J by 0 bases, leaving 8 bases between them. Germline V gives CDR1 NSHNY, CDR2 SYGAGN. This CDR3 has 14 amino acids. This CDR3 reads CASSTGLNYAEQFF. The sequenced CDR3 bases are TGTGCCAGCAGTACAGGGCTTAACTATGCT.

There are a few counts of this clone. Mouse names are used for the genes. The sequenced fragment ends 4 residues before the CDR3 boundary, so the rest is inferred from the germline J gene. Within the sample, other DNA sequences also encode this same CDR3. This sequence joins TRBV19 and TRBJ2-2; D perhaps matches TRBD1 (5 bases). Looked up from germline, CDR1 is FNHDT and CDR2 is SITEND (reference sequence). This CDR3 is 15 amino acids long. V was cut by 1 base and J by 0 bases, with 7 bases left in between. The CDR3 is CASSIPGSNTGQLYF. Incomplete CDR3 DNA: TGTGCCAGCAGTATACCAGGGTCAAACACCGGG.

This clone was observed a few times. The gene symbols are mouse symbols. The read stops 4 residues short of the end of the CDR3; the missing end is completed from the germline J gene. The chain carries TRBV19 and TRBJ2-3; D possibly corresponds to TRBD1 (5 bases). There are 15 residues in the CDR3. Trimming took 2 bases from V and 0 from J, leaving 10 bases between them. From germline, CDR1 is FNHDT and CDR2 SITEND (reference sequence). The CDR3 loop is CASSIPDNSAETLYF. The part of the CDR3 DNA that was read is TGTGCCAGCAGTATTCCGGACAATAGTGCAGAA.

Worth noting for this clone: These gene names are mouse names. The CDR3 is cut off 4 residues early in the read; its end comes from the germline J gene. This chain connects TRBV13-3 to TRBJ1-2, with 10 positions matching TRBD1. Germline V lookup: CDR1 NNHDY, CDR2 SYVADS. Germline trimming cut 0 bases from V and 1 base from J; bases unmatched to any gene: 0. CDR3 length: 15 residues. The CDR3: CASSDGDRGNSDYTF. CDR3 bases read: TGTGCCAGCAGTGATGGGGACAGGGGAAACTCC.

This clone was seen a few times. Any gene name here is a mouse gene name. The CDR3 goes on 4 residues after the read ends, and that part is filled in from the germline J gene. Other nucleotide sequences in the sample specify the same CDR3. This sequence joins TRBV13-3 and TRBJ2-7, with a weak D call TRBD1 (6 bases). Germline loops: CDR1 NNHDY, CDR2 SYVADS. CDR3 length equals 12 residues. The V gene lost 2 bases and the J gene lost 3 bases, with 6 bases spanning the gap. CDR3 DNA (partial): TGTGCCAGCAGTGAAGGGGGCTAT. Protein product: CASSEGGY. The entire CDR3 sequence reads CASSEGGYEQYF.

This clone occurred a few times. The germline and genes are mouse ones. The read terminates 4 residues before the CDR3 end, so the remaining end is supplied by the germline J gene. This sequence joins TRBV17 and TRBJ2-2, with 8 nucleotides matching TRBD2. The junction had 10 bases not matched to a gene; V was cut back by 6 bases and J by 1 base. This CDR3 has 17 amino acids. Germline assignment: CDR1 MNHDT and CDR2 YYDKIL. The CDR3 region is CASRPLSWGENTGQLYF. The DNA read from the CDR3 is TGTGCTAGCAGACCCCTCTCCTGGGGGGAAAACACCGGG.

As regards this clone: Gene names refer to mouse genes. Read coverage stops 4 residues before the CDR3 terminus; the germline J gene supplies the remainder. Distinct nucleotide sequences in the sample also encode this CDR3. The chain is built from TRBV19 and TRBJ2-5, with 11 nucleotides matching TRBD2. This CDR3 contains 15 residues. Germline lookup yields CDR1 FNHDT and CDR2 SITEND (reference sequence). CDR3 region: CASSPRLGGEDTQYF. The sequenced part of the CDR3 DNA is TGTGCCAGCAGTCCCAGACTGGGGGGGGAAGAC.

Note on this clone: Gene names and germline match the mouse. The CDR3 extends 4 residues past the end of the read, so its final part is completed from the germline J gene. The same CDR3 also results from other DNA sequences found in this sample. The chain uses TRBV19 and TRBJ1-2, with TRBD1 matching over 8 bases. Trimming at V came to 5 bases and at J to 3 bases, leaving 3 bases not matched to a gene. The V gene's germline CDR1 is FNHDT and CDR2 SITEND (reference sequence). The CDR3 runs to 13 residues. The DNA read from the CDR3 is TGTGCCAGCAGCCCGACAGGGGACTCC. Protein sequence: CASSPTGDS. In full, the CDR3 reads CASSPTGDSDYTF. Supplemented by reference TRBV19 and TRBJ1-2, the full variable domain reads GGIITQTPKFLIGQEGQKLTLKCQQNFNHDTMYWYRQDSGKGLRLIYYSITENDLQKGDLSEGYDASREKKSSFSLTVTSAQKNEMAVFLCASSPTGDSDYTFGSGTRLLVI.

About this clone: Gene names denote mouse genes. The read finishes 4 residues shy of the CDR3 end, and the germline J gene is used to complete it. The V and J genes are TRBV1 and TRBJ2-1; D is unclear. CDR1 is NSQYPW, CDR2 LRSPGD, per germline (reference sequence). This CDR3 region has 13 residues. Between the trimmed V and J ends, which lost 3 bases and 3 bases, there was a span of 6 bases. The DNA read from the CDR3 is TGCACCTGCAGTGCCCCATCCTATGCT. As protein: CTCSAPSYA. The whole CDR3 region reads CTCSAPSYAEQFF.

With respect to this clone: The germline and genes are mouse ones. This CDR3 is CASSDRLNSDYTF. Partial CDR3 DNA: TGTGCCAGCAGTGACAGATTAAACTCC. The chain has TRBV13-1 and TRBJ1-2; no reliable D call. The read comes to an end 4 residues before the CDR3 does, leaving the germline J gene to fill in the end. This CDR3 is built from 13 residues. The V end lost 2 bases, the J end lost 1 base, and 6 bases lay between the germline ends. CDR1 and CDR2 from the germline V gene are NSHNY and SYGAGN.

Regarding this clone: Gene names and germline refer to mouse. The sequenced fragment ends 4 residues before the CDR3 boundary, so the rest is inferred from the germline J gene. This chain connects TRBV17 to TRBJ2-2; no clear D. Germline values: CDR1 MNHDT, CDR2 YYDKIL. V was shortened by 0 bases and J by 3 bases, with 5 bases between the two germline ends. This CDR3 has 14 amino acids. This CDR3 is CASSRDLDTGQLYF. The CDR3 DNA, read in part, is TGTGCTAGCAGTAGAGATCTCGACACCGGG.

As for this clone: The gene names given are mouse names. The read ends 4 residues before the CDR3 terminus; that terminus is restored from the germline J gene. The rearrangement links TRBV13-2 to TRBJ2-2; 9 bases agree with TRBD1. The J segment lost 1 base and the V segment lost 3 bases, leaving 4 bases of the junction unmatched. In germline, CDR1 is NNHNN, CDR2 SYGAGS (reference sequence). The CDR3 runs to 16 residues. CDR3 DNA, as far as it was read: TGTGCCAGCGGTGCCGACAGGGGGGAAAACACCGGG. Amino acid sequence: CASGADRGENTG. From start to end, the CDR3 is CASGADRGENTGQLYF.

With respect to this clone: Gene names denote mouse genes. The DNA ends 4 residues before the CDR3 does, and the rest of the CDR3 is filled in from the germline J gene. The chain links TRBV31 to TRBJ2-1; 7 bases match TRBD2. After removal of 5 bases from V and 4 bases from J, the junction contained 2 bases not matched to a gene. CDR1 and CDR2 (germline): GKSSPN, SITVG. The CDR3 extends over 12 amino acids. Partial CDR3 DNA: TGTGCCTGGCTGGGGGTGTATGCT. Translated, it gives CAWLGVYA. The whole CDR3 sequence is CAWLGVYAEQFF.

A note on this clone: Germline and genes here are mouse. The CDR3 end lies 4 residues beyond the end of the read and is filled in from the germline J gene. The V gene is TRBV29, the J gene TRBJ2-5; 10 positions match TRBD2. Germline V gives CDR1 MSHET, CDR2 SYDVDS. The CDR3 extends over 15 amino acids. The CDR3 bases that were read are TGTGCTAGCAGTTTACTGGGGGGGCGCCGAGAC. The encoded protein is CASSLLGGRRD. In full, the CDR3 is CASSLLGGRRDTQYF.

This clone was counted a few times. Genes and germline are mouse. The CDR3 DNA, read in part, is TGTGCTAGCAGTAGAGCCGCAGGGTAT. As protein: CASSRAAGY. The whole CDR3 protein reads CASSRAAGYEQYF. V is TRBV17 and J is TRBJ2-7; D possibly corresponds to TRBD1 (5 bases). The read is 4 residues too short to cover the CDR3 end, so that end is filled in from the germline J gene. Germline CDR1 is MNHDT and CDR2 is YYDKIL. CDR3 size: 13 residues.

About this clone: A much bigger clone sits one base away, suggesting this may be a read error. The genes and germline here are from mouse. The CDR3 is cut off 4 residues early in the read; its end comes from the germline J gene. The chain couples TRBV19 to TRBJ2-7, with 7 bases that match TRBD1. CDR1 FNHDT and CDR2 SITEND come from the germline V gene (reference sequence). The CDR3 runs to 12 residues. CDR3 protein: CASSQGQYEQYF. Partial CDR3 DNA: TGTGCCAGCAGCCAGGGACAGTAT. The whole variable domain, filled in from reference TRBV19 and TRBJ2-7, reads GGIITQTPKFLIGQEGQKLTLKCQQNFNHDTMYWYRQDSGKGLRLIYYSITENDLQKGDLSEGYDASREKKSSFSLTVTSAQKNEMAVFLCASSQGQYEQYFGPGTRLTVL.

This clone showed up just a few times. Genes here carry mouse names. The read terminates 4 residues before the CDR3 end, so the remaining end is supplied by the germline J gene. J is TRBJ2-5 and V is TRBV17, with 12 bases that match TRBD2. The ends lost 6 bases at V and 0 bases at J; junction bases unmatched: 1. Germline V gene sequence: CDR1 MNHDT, CDR2 YYDKIL. This CDR3 is 15 amino acids long. Partial CDR3 DNA: TGTGCTAGCAGGGACTGGGGGGGGAACCAAGAC. It codes for CASRDWGGNQD. The CDR3, in full, reads CASRDWGGNQDTQYF. Based on the CDR3 plus reference TRBV17 and TRBJ2-5, the full variable domain is DTTVKQNPRYKLARVGKPVNLICSQTMNHDTMYWYQKKPNQAPKLLLFYYDKILNREADTFEKFQSSRPNNSFCSLYIGSAGLEYSAMYLCASRDWGGNQDTQYFGPGTRLLVL.